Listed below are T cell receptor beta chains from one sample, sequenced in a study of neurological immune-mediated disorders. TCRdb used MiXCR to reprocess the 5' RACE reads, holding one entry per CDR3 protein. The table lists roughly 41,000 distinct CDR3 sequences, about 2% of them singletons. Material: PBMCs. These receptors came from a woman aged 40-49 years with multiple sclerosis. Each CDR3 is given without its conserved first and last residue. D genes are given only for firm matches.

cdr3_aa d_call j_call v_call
ASSTRQNSPLH . TRBJ1-6 TRBV7-9
ASSLRRDSSDEQY . TRBJ2-7 TRBV5-1
AWTREVVTGRSYNEQF TRBD1 TRBJ2-1 TRBV30
ASSPYNRGQGNTEAF TRBD1 TRBJ1-1 TRBV5-1
ASSGTGASAQY TRBD1 TRBJ2-5 TRBV5-1
SAWERARTEAF . TRBJ1-1 TRBV20-1
ASSGGGRGAGSGANVLT . TRBJ2-6 TRBV11-3
ASSLLAGSNTEAF . TRBJ1-1 TRBV5-1
SARLGANTEAF . TRBJ1-1 TRBV20-1
ASTHGQVNTEAF TRBD1 TRBJ1-1 TRBV5-1
SARRQGMFNSPLH TRBD1 TRBJ1-6 TRBV20-1
AISDALGQGDYEQY . TRBJ2-7 TRBV10-3
SASSMNTEAF . TRBJ1-1 TRBV20-1
ASAIDRGYEQY TRBD1 TRBJ2-7 TRBV27
ASSQLPGGYEQF . TRBJ2-1 TRBV4-1
AISDPSTGPGGAGELF . TRBJ2-2 TRBV10-3
ASSWGLADDTGELF . TRBJ2-2 TRBV5-1
ASSQTRVTEAF . TRBJ1-1 TRBV3-1
ASSSHTGGYGYT TRBD1 TRBJ1-2 TRBV2
ASSQDRFATLSSYNEQF . TRBJ2-1 TRBV4-1
SAKSGGDDEQF TRBD2 TRBJ2-1 TRBV20-1
SASRDGNTEAF . TRBJ1-1 TRBV20-1
ASSPGTGFVGTEAF TRBD1 TRBJ1-1 TRBV5-1
ASPDRRGLTEAF . TRBJ1-1 TRBV5-1
ASSLEVTAGRNQETQY . TRBJ2-5 TRBV7-2
SAPTGEGYT TRBD1 TRBJ1-2 TRBV20-1
ASRVGTSPLYEQY TRBD2 TRBJ2-7 TRBV2
ASSLVGSTDQPQH . TRBJ1-5 TRBV5-1
SAHILGQPTDTQY TRBD1 TRBJ2-3 TRBV20-1
ASKRGSGANVLT . TRBJ2-6 TRBV5-1
ASSGGQFYQPQH . TRBJ1-5 TRBV2
SARMPAVGGNEQF . TRBJ2-1 TRBV20-1
ASSYGAGTYEQY . TRBJ2-7 TRBV6-5
ASSLAAGQTGELF . TRBJ2-2 TRBV5-1
SAREAGPWRYEQY . TRBJ2-7 TRBV20-1
ASSRMNTEAF . TRBJ1-1 TRBV6-5
SASETDMNTEAF . TRBJ1-1 TRBV20-1
SVMTGFNQPQH TRBD1 TRBJ1-5 TRBV29-1
ASSREAGKTQY TRBD2 TRBJ2-5 TRBV7-2
ASSVGTSGGYNEQF TRBD2 TRBJ2-1 TRBV9
SARRGPGPREQY . TRBJ2-7 TRBV20-1
ASSQDSLGTGFDQPQH TRBD1 TRBJ1-5 TRBV4-1
ASSLAGSGGLNEQF TRBD2 TRBJ2-1 TRBV5-4
ASSYRADTTNYGYT . TRBJ1-2 TRBV4-2
SVADRVMNTEAF . TRBJ1-1 TRBV29-1
ASSPRSGGKDTQY TRBD2 TRBJ2-3 TRBV18
ASSQGHPSSGNTIY . TRBJ1-3 TRBV14
ASSLLGQGATDTQY TRBD1 TRBJ2-3 TRBV5-6
ASSLGWGQGDTGELF TRBD1 TRBJ2-2 TRBV5-1
ASSLNELRETQY . TRBJ2-5 TRBV7-9
ASSPNRWDEQF . TRBJ2-1 TRBV5-5
ASRGTGAGNQPQH TRBD1 TRBJ1-5 TRBV2
ASTKGMGAYEQY . TRBJ2-7 TRBV3-1
ASSLIPGTGAYEQY . TRBJ2-7 TRBV5-1
ASSQDPPGGPDTQY . TRBJ2-3 TRBV4-1
SARVPGANVLT . TRBJ2-6 TRBV20-1
ASSLGPNTEAF . TRBJ1-1 TRBV5-1
SALGGGENTEAF . TRBJ1-1 TRBV20-1